What follows describes a single TCR beta chain. Its antigen is currently unknown. This entry belongs to a study of T cell clones after liver transplantation. Study in general: A pre-transplant mixed lymphocyte reaction with TCRbeta sequencing defined graft-donor-reactive clones followed in post-transplant blood.

Produced via immunoSEQ multiplex PCR; TCRdb's table is partial and in-frame only. The table has 15,000 or so clones, 82% seen once; the top ten hold 28%. Study findings and constraints: Compared with third party-reactive sequences, donor-reactive ones declined more, independent of withdrawal success.

V was clipped by 3 bases and J by 3 bases; unmatched bases: 3. From germline, CDR1 is MNHEY and CDR2 SMNVEV (reference sequence). This CDR3 contains 17 residues. The TCR sequence derives from a human patient who received a liver transplant. Some T cells may have originated in the graft donor. The rearrangement joins TRBV27 to TRBJ2-3; 16 positions agree with TRBD2. The sample consisted of CD8+ T cells from blood, taken roughly 50 months after liver transplant. This CDR3 reads CASSLGLAGGPTDTQYF. CDR3 DNA sequence: TGTGCCAGCAGTTTGGGACTAGCGGGAGGGCCGACAGATACGCAGTATTTT.